The clone carrying this TCR beta chain appeared once. This CDR3 comprises 15 residues. Trimming at V came to 6 bases and at J to 1 base, leaving 7 bases not matched to a gene. Germline CDR1 MNHEY, CDR2 SVGAGI. The record originates from a study of blood T cell repertoires in COVID-19. In the original analysis: Scientists estimated how many nucleated cells there were by amplifying reference gene primers. The repertoire was sequenced with immunoSEQ multiplex PCR; TCRdb's copy has only in-frame clones and lacks some. Clone size and the V and J calls come from that table; the DNA yielded D and trimming. The sample has just over 150,000 clones, about nine tenths seen once. In Seattle, patients joined the study during active infection and were tracked longitudinally.

The clonotype comes from a man aged 25-40 years with COVID-19, enrolled during active disease. The sequenced material came from peripheral blood. The chain employs TRBV6-5 and TRBJ2-5; TRBD1 matches 8 bases. CDR3 sequence reads: CASRDQQGVQETQYF. In DNA, the CDR3 is TGTGCCAGCAGGGACCAACAGGGGGTCCAAGAGACCCAGTACTTC.